What follows are 8 T cell receptor beta chains derived from one specimen sequenced in a study of immune reconstitution after stem cell transplant in scleroderma. TCRdb analysed the RT-PCR reads with MiXCR anew, one entry per CDR3 protein. This sample carries thousands of distinct CDR3 sequences, 8.6% of them seen once, and the ten largest clones take over 20%. Sample collection was performed before or after autologous hematopoietic stem cell transplantation (not recorded which). The source of these receptors is a male donor with systemic sclerosis.

On this clonotype: One end of the junction fails to match germline, which may point to a read error. The rearrangement links TRBV20-1 to TRBJ2-1, with D possibly matching TRBD2 (6 bases). The CDR3 runs 15 residues. Germline values: CDR1 DFQATT, CDR2 SNEGSKA (reference sequence). As DNA, the CDR3 is TGCAGTGCTAGAACTAGCTCGAGCTCCTACAATGGGCAGTTCTTC. Translation: CSARTSSSSYNGQFF.

By share of the sample, this clonotype is medium-sized. V is TRBV5-1 and J is TRBJ1-1; D is undetermined. The CDR3 contains 13 residues. Trimming cost V 1 base and J 0 bases, with 4 bases left between them. Germline loops: CDR1 SGHRS, CDR2 YFSETQ. CDR3 region: CASSLTLNTEAFF. The CDR3 region has the DNA TGCGCCAGCAGCTTGACACTGAACACTGAAGCTTTCTTT.

This clonotype is classed as medium-sized. The chain links TRBV2 to TRBJ2-5, with 7 bases aligning to TRBD1. Germline CDR1 SNHLY, CDR2 FYNNEI. The CDR3 runs 15 residues. After removal of 2 bases from V and 1 base from J, the junction contained 4 bases not matched to a gene. The CDR3 DNA is TGTGCCAGCAGTGAACCGGGACAGCGCCAAGAGACCCAGTACTTC. Translation: CASSEPGQRQETQYF.

This clonotype counts as medium-sized. The chain couples TRBV28 to TRBJ1-5; D unclear. V was shortened by 3 bases and J by 6 bases, with 18 bases between the two germline ends. The CDR3 consists of 16 residues. Germline values: CDR1 MDHEN, CDR2 SYDVKM. CDR3: CASSLFLRWRSQPQHF. The CDR3 DNA follows: TGTGCCAGCAGTTTGTTTCTCCGGTGGAGGAGTCAGCCCCAGCATTTT.

This clonotype qualifies as medium-sized. J is TRBJ1-5 and V is TRBV5-6; D is perhaps TRBD1 (6 bases). Germline CDR1 and CDR2: SGHDT and YYEEEE. Deletions cut 3 bases from V and 1 base from J, with 11 bases between. There are 15 residues in the CDR3. CDR3 loop: CASSWGHRSNQPQHF. The CDR3 DNA reads TGTGCCAGCAGCTGGGGACATAGAAGCAATCAGCCCCAGCATTTT.

By share of the sample, this clonotype is medium-sized. V is TRBV5-1 and J is TRBJ2-3; D might be TRBD1 (5 bases). Germline V gene data show CDR1 as SGHRS and CDR2 as YFSETQ. V lost 0 bases, J lost 1 base, and 12 bases lay in between. CDR3 length: 16 residues. In nucleotides, the CDR3 is TGCGCCAGCAGCTTGGCCAGCAGGGTGGGCACAGATACGCAGTATTTT. This translates into CASSLASRVGTDTQYF.

This clonotype is classed as medium-sized. The rearrangement links TRBV6-6 to TRBJ1-4; no reliable D call. Germline assignment: CDR1 MNHNY and CDR2 SVGAGI (reference sequence). The CDR3 runs to 13 residues. V lost 1 base and J 12 bases, leaving 12 bases between the germline ends. Here the CDR3 DNA reads TGTGCCAGCAGTTACTGGGTAGCGGACCAACTGTTTTTT. Translating it yields CASSYWVADQLFF.

The chain carries TRBV5-4 and TRBJ2-2; TRBD1 is a possible D gene (6 bases). This CDR3 has 18 residues. V was shortened by 4 bases and J by 4 bases, with 23 bases between the two germline ends. Germline lookup yields CDR1 SGHNT and CDR2 YYREEE (reference sequence). Written as DNA, the CDR3 is TGTGCCAGCAGCGTACAGGGTGAGAAAGGGCGCGGCACCGGGGAGCTGTTTTTT. Its translation is CASSVQGEKGRGTGELFF.